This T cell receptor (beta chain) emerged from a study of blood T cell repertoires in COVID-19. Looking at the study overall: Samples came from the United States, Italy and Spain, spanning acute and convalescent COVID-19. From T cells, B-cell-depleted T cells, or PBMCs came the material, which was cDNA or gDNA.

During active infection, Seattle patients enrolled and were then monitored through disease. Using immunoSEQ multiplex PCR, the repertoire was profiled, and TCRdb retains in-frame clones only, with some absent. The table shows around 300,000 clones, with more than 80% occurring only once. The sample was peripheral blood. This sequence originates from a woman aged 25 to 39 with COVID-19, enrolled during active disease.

CDR3 bases: TGTGCCACCAGCAGAATGACAGGGCAGGAGACCCAGTACTTC. Translation gives CATSRMTGQETQYF. The chain uses TRBV15 and TRBJ2-5; the match to TRBD1 covers 7 bases. Losses at the gene ends were 2 bases for V and 5 bases for J; bases not matched to a gene: 5. The CDR3 totals 14 residues. From germline, CDR1 is LNHNV and CDR2 YYDKDF (reference sequence).